The entry below describes one TCR beta chain. Its antigen is undetermined. This specimen belongs to a study of CD8 T cells in Susac syndrome. Findings and caveats of the study: Susac-specific public clones were found in total CD8+ and CD8+ TEMRA repertoires, numbering fewer than 20 and five, respectively.

The V end lost 4 bases, the J end lost 10 bases, and 13 bases lay between the germline ends. The CDR3 is 12 residues long. Germline lookup yields CDR1 SGHVS and CDR2 FQNEAQ. Reverse transcription of about 0.5 to 1 ug RNA used random hexamers. The authors amplified TCR beta CDR3 across 54 Vbeta and 13 Jbeta using immunoSEQ multiplex PCR. TCRdb analysed the immunoSEQ multiplex PCR reads with MiXCR anew, one entry per CDR3 protein. The data hold about 130,000 distinct CDR3 sequences, with approximately 95% observed a single time. This chain links TRBV7-8 with TRBJ1-2; D possibly corresponds to TRBD1 (5 bases). Sequenced material: CD8+ T cells from PBMCs. This sequence originates from a human donor with Susac syndrome. The CDR3 loop reads CASSSSTRDYTF. CDR3 sequence (DNA): TGTGCCAGCAGCTCATCAACCAGGGACTACACCTTC.